This T cell receptor beta chain was identified in a study of regulatory T cells in long-lasting Graves disease. This clonotype was found a few times. Through Arm-PCR of CDR3 regions and iRepertoire HTBI primers, TCR beta libraries were built. TCRdb re-derived calls from the multiplex PCR reads in MiXCR, one entry per CDR3 protein. The sample holds around 400,000 distinct CDR3 sequences; about 15% are singletons and the top ten take about 8%. The V gene's germline CDR1 is SGHKS and CDR2 YYEKEE (reference sequence). This CDR3 has 15 amino acids. V was clipped by 4 bases and J by 1 base; unmatched bases: 6. Sample time point: newly diagnosed GD, antithyroid drugs for less than 3 months. Extracted RNA from PBMCs served as the source of the TCR library. Separately, the same data were catalogued under a study of T cells in Graves' hyperthyroidism and ophthalmopathy.

The sequencing here drew on peripheral blood mononuclear cells (PBMCs), taken at new diagnosis, from a patient treated with antithyroid drugs. The chain couples TRBV5-5 to TRBJ2-7; 9 positions match TRBD1. The TCR sequence derives from a middle-aged woman with Graves disease. CDR3 amino acids: CASSATGTGSYEQYF. The CDR3 bases are TGTGCCAGCAGCGCCACCGGGACAGGGTCCTACGAGCAGTACTTC.